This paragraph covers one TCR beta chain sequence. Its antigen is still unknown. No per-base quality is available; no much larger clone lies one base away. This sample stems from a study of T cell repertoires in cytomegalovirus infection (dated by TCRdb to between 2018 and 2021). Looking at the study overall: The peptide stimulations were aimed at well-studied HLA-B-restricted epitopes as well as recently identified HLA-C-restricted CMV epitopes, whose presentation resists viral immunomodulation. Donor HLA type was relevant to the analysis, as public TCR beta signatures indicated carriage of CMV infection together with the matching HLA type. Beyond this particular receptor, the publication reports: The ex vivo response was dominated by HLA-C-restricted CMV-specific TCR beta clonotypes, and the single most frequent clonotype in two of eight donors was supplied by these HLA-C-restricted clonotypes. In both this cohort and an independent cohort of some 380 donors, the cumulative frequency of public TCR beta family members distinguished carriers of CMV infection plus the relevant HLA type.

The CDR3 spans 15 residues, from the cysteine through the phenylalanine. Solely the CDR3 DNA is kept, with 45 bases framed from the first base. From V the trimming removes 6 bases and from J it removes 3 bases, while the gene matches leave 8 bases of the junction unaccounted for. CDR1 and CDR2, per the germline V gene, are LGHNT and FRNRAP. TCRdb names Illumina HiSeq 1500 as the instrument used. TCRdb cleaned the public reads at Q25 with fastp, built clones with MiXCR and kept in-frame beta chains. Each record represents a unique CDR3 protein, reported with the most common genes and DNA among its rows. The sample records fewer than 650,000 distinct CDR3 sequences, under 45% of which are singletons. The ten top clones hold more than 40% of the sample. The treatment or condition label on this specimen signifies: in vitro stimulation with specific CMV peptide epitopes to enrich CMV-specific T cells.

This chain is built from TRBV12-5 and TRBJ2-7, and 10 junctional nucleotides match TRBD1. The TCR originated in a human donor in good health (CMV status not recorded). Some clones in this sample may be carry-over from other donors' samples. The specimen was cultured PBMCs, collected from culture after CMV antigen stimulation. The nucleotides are TGTGCTAGTGGCTCCCGGGACAGGGGCGGCTACGAGCAGTACTTC. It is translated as CASGSRDRGGYEQYF.